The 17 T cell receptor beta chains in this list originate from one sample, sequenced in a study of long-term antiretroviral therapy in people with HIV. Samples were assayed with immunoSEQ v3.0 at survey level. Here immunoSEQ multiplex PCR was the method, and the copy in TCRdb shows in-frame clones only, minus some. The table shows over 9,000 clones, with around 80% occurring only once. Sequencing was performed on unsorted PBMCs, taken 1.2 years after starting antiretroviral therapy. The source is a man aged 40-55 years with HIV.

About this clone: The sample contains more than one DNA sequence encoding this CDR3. CDR3 nucleotides: TGTGCCAGCAGTGAAGCGCCGGCGCGAGGCTACACCTTC. Protein: CASSEAPARGYTF. The rearrangement joins TRBV6-1 to TRBJ1-2; D gene uncertain. Germline CDR1 MNHNS, CDR2 SASEGT. The V end lost 0 bases, the J end lost 8 bases, and 10 bases lay between the germline ends. This CDR3 is 13 amino acids long.

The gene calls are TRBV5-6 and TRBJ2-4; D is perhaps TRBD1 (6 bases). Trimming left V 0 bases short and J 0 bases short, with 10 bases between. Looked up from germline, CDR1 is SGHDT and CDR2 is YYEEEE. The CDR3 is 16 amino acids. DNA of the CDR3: TGTGCCAGCAGCTTGGGGGGGCGACTAGCCAAAAACATTCAGTACTTC. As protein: CASSLGGRLAKNIQYF.

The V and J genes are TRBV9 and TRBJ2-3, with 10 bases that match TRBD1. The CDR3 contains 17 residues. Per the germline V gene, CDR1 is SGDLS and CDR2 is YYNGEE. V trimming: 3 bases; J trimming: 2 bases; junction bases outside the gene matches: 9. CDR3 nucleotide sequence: TGTGCCAGCAGCGAGCGGGGGACAGGGGCCATCACAGATACGCAGTATTTT. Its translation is CASSERGTGAITDTQYF.

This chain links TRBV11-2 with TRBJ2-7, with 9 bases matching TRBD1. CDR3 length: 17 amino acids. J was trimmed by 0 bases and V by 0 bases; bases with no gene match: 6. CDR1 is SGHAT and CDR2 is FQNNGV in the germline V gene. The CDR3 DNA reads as TGTGCCAGCAGCTTAGATAGGGGGACAGGGTACTCCTACGAGCAGTACTTC. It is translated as CASSLDRGTGYSYEQYF.

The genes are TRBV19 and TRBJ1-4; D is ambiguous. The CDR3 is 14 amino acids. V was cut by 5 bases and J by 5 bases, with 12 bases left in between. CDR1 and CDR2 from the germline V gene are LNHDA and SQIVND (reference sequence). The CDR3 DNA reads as TGTGCCAGTAGTTGGAGAGACACCAATGAAAAACTGTTTTTT. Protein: CASSWRDTNEKLFF.

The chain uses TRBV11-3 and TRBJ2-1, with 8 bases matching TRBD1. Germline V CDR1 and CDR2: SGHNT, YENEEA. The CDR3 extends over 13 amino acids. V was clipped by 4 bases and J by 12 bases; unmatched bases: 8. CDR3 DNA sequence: TGTGCCAGCAGCTCTGACAGGGGCGAGGGGCAGTTCTTC. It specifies CASSSDRGEGQFF. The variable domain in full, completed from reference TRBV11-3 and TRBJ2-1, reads EAGVVQSPRYKIIEKKQPVAFWCNPISGHNTLYWYLQNLGQGPELLIRYENEEAVDDSQLPKDRFSAERLKGVDSTLKIQPAELGDSAVYLCASSSDRGEGQFFGPGTRLTVL.

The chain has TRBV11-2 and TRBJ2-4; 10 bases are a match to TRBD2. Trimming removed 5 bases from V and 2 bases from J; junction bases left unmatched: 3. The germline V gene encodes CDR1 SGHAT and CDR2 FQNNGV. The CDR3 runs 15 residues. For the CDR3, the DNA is TGTGCCAGCAGCACACTAGCGGGGCCCAAAAACATTCAGTACTTC. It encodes CASSTLAGPKNIQYF.

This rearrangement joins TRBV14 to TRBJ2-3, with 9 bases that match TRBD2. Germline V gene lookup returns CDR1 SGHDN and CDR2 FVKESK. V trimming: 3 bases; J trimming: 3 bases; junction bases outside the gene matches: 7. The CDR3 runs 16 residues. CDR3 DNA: TGTGCCAGCAGCCACATCGGCGGGGGGGCGACAGATACGCAGTATTTT. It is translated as CASSHIGGGATDTQYF.

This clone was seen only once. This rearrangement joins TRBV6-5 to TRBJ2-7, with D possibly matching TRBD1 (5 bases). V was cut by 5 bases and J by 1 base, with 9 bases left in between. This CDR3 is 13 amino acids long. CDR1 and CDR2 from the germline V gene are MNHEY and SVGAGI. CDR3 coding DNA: TGTGCCAGCAGTCAAGGGGTATCCTACGAGCAGTACTTC. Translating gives CASSQGVSYEQYF.

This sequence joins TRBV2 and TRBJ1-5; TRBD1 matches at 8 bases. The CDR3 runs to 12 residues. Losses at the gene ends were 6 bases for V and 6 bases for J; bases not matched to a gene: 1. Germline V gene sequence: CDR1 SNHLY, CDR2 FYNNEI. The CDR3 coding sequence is TGTGCCAGCAGAACAGGGGGTCAGCCCCAGCATTTT. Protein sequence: CASRTGGQPQHF.

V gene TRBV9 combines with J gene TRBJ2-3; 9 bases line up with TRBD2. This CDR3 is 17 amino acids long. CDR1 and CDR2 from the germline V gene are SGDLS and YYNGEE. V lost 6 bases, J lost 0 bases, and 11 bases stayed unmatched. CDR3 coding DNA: TGTGCCAGCACCCCGCGTAGCGGGGGTTCTAGCACAGATACGCAGTATTTT. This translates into CASTPRSGGSSTDTQYF.

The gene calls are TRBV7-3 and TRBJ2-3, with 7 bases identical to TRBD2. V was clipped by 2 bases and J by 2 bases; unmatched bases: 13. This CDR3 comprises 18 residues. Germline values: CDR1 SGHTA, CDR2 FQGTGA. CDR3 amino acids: CASSLQGYRGGFTDTQYF. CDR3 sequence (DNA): TGTGCCAGCAGCTTACAGGGCTACCGCGGGGGATTCACAGATACGCAGTATTTT.

The CDR3 is CASRQEASSYEQYF. The CDR3 DNA sequence: TGCGCCAGCAGGCAAGAGGCATCCTCCTACGAGCAGTACTTC. This chain uses TRBV5-1 with TRBJ2-7; unclear D gene. CDR3 size: 14 residues. V lost 5 bases and J lost 0, with 12 bases in between. The germline V gene encodes CDR1 SGHRS and CDR2 YFSETQ.

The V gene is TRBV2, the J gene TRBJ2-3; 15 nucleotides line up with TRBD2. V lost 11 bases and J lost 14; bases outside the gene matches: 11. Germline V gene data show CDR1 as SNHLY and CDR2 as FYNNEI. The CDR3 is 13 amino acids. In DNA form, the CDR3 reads TGTGCCGGATCCGGGACTAGCGGGGGGAAAAGGTATTTT. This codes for CAGSGTSGGKRYF.

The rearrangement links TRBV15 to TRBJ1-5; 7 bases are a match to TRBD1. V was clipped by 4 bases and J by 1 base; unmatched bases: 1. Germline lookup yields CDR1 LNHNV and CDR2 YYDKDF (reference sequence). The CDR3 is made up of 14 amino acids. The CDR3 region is CATSKTGSNQPQHF. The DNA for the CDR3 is TGTGCCACCAGCAAGACAGGGAGCAATCAGCCCCAGCATTTT.

The CDR3 here is CASSQVLSGEGYTF. For the CDR3, the DNA is TGCGCCAGCAGCCAAGTTTTGTCAGGGGAAGGCTACACCTTC. This chain joins TRBV4-3 and TRBJ1-2; a weak D match, TRBD1 (6 bases). V was shortened by 1 base and J by 8 bases, with 14 bases between the two germline ends. Germline V gene data show CDR1 as LGHNA and CDR2 as YSLEER. CDR3 length equals 14 residues.

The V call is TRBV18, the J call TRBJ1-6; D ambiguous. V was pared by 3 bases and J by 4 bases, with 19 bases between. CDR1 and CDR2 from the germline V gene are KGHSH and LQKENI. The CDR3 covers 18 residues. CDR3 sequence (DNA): TGTGCCAGCTCACCGAAGGTATCGGGGTCGCCTTATAATTCACCCCTCCACTTT. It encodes CASSPKVSGSPYNSPLHF.